This TCR beta chain was recorded in a study of T-cell memory formation after mild COVID-19 (dated by TCRdb to about 2021). About the study as a whole: TCR sequence clusters from the two donors were found to be largely donor specific. The cohort was made up of two young adult volunteers, one female and one male, who were previously healthy. Longitudinal TCRalpha and TCRbeta repertoire sequencing tracked T-cell clones expanding and contracting after mild COVID-19 in two donors. General conclusions and limits of the study: Some responding clones were detected in pre-infection memory, which suggested that pre-existing cross-reactive memory T cells had joined the SARS-CoV-2 response. Contracting CD4+ clones appeared mostly in the CM and EM memory subsets, whereas CD8+ clones were enriched in EMRA. From day 15 to 85, contracting clones showed balanced CD4/CD8 phenotypes, whereas a second wave of clones that expanded from day 15 to 37 leaned towards CD4+. Only two mild cases were covered by the study, and larger cohorts that include severe cases with pre-infection samples were considered necessary. The second-wave clones that peaked on day 37 were not confirmed to be SARS-CoV-2 specific.

The germline V gene (reference sequence) sets CDR1 to LNHDA and CDR2 to SQIVND. V is reduced by 5 bases and J by 6 bases, leaving a spacing of 16 bases between them. Measured from the cysteine to the phenylalanine, the CDR3 is 14 residues long. Only the CDR3 part of the read is kept: 42 bases, read in frame from the first base. A remark on this clonotype: Its specific antigen is unknown. No base qualities exist here, and no much larger clone lies one base off it.

Instrument used: Illumina NovaSeq 6000. Using 5'RACE with constant-segment primers, TCRalpha and TCRbeta cDNA libraries were constructed, with sample barcodes and unique molecular identifiers added in the process. RNA was extracted from every sample with Trizol reagent. Libraries were amplified in two PCR steps, with a second sample barcode and Illumina TruSeq adapters added in the second step. The libraries were sequenced on an Illumina NovaSeq using 2 x 150 bp paired-end reads. From the authors' description of their analysis: Reads were demultiplexed and collapsed into UMI-guided consensus sequences with migec v1.2.7. Using mixcr v2.1.11, UMI consensuses were aligned to TRA and TRB V and J templates and then assembled into clonotypes. Clonotypes were classified as expanded or contracted when called significant by both edgeR and NoisET, with noise models trained on biological replicates. For edgeR calls, the cutoffs were a false discovery rate-adjusted p below 0.01 and a log2 fold-change threshold of 1. PCA with hierarchical clustering of max-normalized trajectories of the 1000 most abundant clonotypes was used as exploratory dynamics analysis. Separately sequenced CD4+ and CD8+ repertoires were used to assign the CD4 or CD8 phenotype of responding clones. TCRdb trimmed the raw reads at Q25, called clones with MiXCR and kept productive beta chains. Each entry merges the rows of one CDR3 protein and shows their most common DNA and genes. These V and J calls derive from TCRdb rather than the authors' analysis. The sample profile shows a few hundred thousand distinct CDR3 sequences; around 27% of them were found once. The ten largest clonotypes hold about 13% of the sample.

Ficoll-Paque density gradient centrifugation was used to isolate PBMCs. Sequenced sample: PBMCs or a T cell subset sorted from them (not recorded which). The TCR sequence derives from an adult woman who had mild COVID-19 (a few samples of this study predate the infection). The sample titles of this study are shuffled in the database, so cell type and time point are left out; the donor was told from shared clones. The chain employs TRBV19 and TRBJ1-1; TRBD1 is possibly the D segment (6 matching bases). In nucleotide form, the sequence is TGTGCCAGTAGTGCAAAGGGGTACAGGGCTGAAGCTTTCTTT. This is translated as CASSAKGYRAEAFF.